A selection of T cell receptor beta chains follows, all from one sample in a study of neoadjuvant anti-PD-1 for oral cavity cancer. Assay: immunoSEQ multiplex PCR; the TCRdb copy retains only in-frame clones and omits some. The sample records more than 50,000 clones, more than 60% being singletons. Sample: PBMCs, taken before nivolumab (anti-PD-1) treatment. The receptor source for this set is a person aged 40 to 85 with oral cavity squamous cell carcinoma. CDR3s include the opening cysteine and the closing phenylalanine or tryptophan. A D gene is named only where the DNA matches it firmly. The size field is filled for only some rows; it gives once, few, many or a size class.

d_gene: TRBD2; j_gene: TRBJ2-3; v_gene: TRBV5-6; abundance: NA; CDR3aa: CASSYTMTSGTDTQYF; CDR3nt: TGTGCCAGCAGCTATACAATGACTAGCGGAACAGATACGCAGTATTTT
d_gene: NA; j_gene: TRBJ1-5; v_gene: TRBV21-1; abundance: few; CDR3aa: CASSKAGRYYWPQHF; CDR3nt: TGTGCCAGCAGCAAAGCAGGCAGGTATTATTGGCCCCAGCATTTT
d_gene: TRBD2; j_gene: TRBJ2-1; v_gene: TRBV6-1; abundance: NA; CDR3aa: CASGTSPLYNEQFF; CDR3nt: TGTGCCTCCGGGACTAGCCCTTTGTACAATGAGCAGTTCTTC
d_gene: TRBD1; j_gene: TRBJ1-5; v_gene: TRBV7-8; abundance: NA; CDR3aa: CASSLRGQGRNNNQPQHF; CDR3nt: TGTGCCAGCAGCTTACGTGGACAGGGGAGGAATAACAATCAGCCCCAGCATTTT
d_gene: NA; j_gene: TRBJ1-4; v_gene: TRBV29-1; abundance: NA; CDR3aa: CSVEGQGIEKLFF; CDR3nt: TGCAGCGTTGAAGGGCAGGGAATTGAAAAACTGTTTTTT
d_gene: TRBD2; j_gene: TRBJ2-3; v_gene: TRBV5-1; abundance: NA; CDR3aa: CASSLRGAGGPGTDTQYF; CDR3nt: TGCGCCAGCAGCTTAAGAGGAGCGGGGGGGCCGGGGACAGATACGCAGTATTTT
d_gene: NA; j_gene: TRBJ1-2; v_gene: TRBV29-1; abundance: few; CDR3aa: CSVEPIGGARGYTF; CDR3nt: TGCAGCGTTGAACCCATTGGGGGGGCGCGTGGCTACACCTTC
d_gene: NA; j_gene: TRBJ1-1; v_gene: TRBV29-1; abundance: NA; CDR3aa: CSVGARGLNTEAFF; CDR3nt: TGCAGCGTTGGGGCCAGGGGTCTGAACACTGAAGCTTTCTTT
d_gene: TRBD1; j_gene: TRBJ1-4; v_gene: TRBV19; abundance: NA; CDR3aa: CASSIRMTGPANEKLFF; CDR3nt: TGTGCCAGTAGTATTCGGATGACAGGGCCGGCTAATGAAAAACTGTTTTTT
d_gene: NA; j_gene: TRBJ2-2; v_gene: TRBV9; abundance: once; CDR3aa: CASNRERGTGELFF; CDR3nt: TGTGCCAGCAACAGGGAGAGGGGCACCGGGGAGCTGTTTTTT
d_gene: NA; j_gene: TRBJ1-1; v_gene: TRBV7-9; abundance: NA; CDR3aa: CASPSEGPAEKAFF; CDR3nt: TGTGCCAGCCCTTCCGAGGGACCAGCTGAGAAGGCTTTCTTT
d_gene: TRBD2; j_gene: TRBJ2-7; v_gene: TRBV6-1; abundance: NA; CDR3aa: CASSESGLATYEQYF; CDR3nt: TGTGCCAGCAGTGAAAGCGGACTAGCGACCTACGAGCAGTACTTC
d_gene: NA; j_gene: TRBJ1-1; v_gene: TRBV7-9; abundance: once; CDR3aa: CASTPLQARGTEAFF; CDR3nt: TGTGCCAGCACCCCTTTACAGGCGCGCGGCACTGAAGCTTTCTTT
d_gene: NA; j_gene: TRBJ1-1; v_gene: TRBV28; abundance: NA; CDR3aa: CASSPGRSLFAFF; CDR3nt: TGTGCCAGCAGTCCGGGCCGGTCGCTTTTCGCTTTCTTT
d_gene: NA; j_gene: TRBJ1-1; v_gene: TRBV14; abundance: NA; CDR3aa: CASTPRKGQVWDTEAFF; CDR3nt: TGTGCCAGCACCCCGCGCAAAGGGCAGGTCTGGGACACTGAAGCTTTCTTT
d_gene: NA; j_gene: TRBJ1-5; v_gene: TRBV19; abundance: NA; CDR3aa: CASSIATRRAQHF; CDR3nt: TGTGCCAGTAGCATTGCCACTCGACGGGCCCAGCATTTT
d_gene: TRBD2; j_gene: TRBJ2-3; v_gene: TRBV27; abundance: NA; CDR3aa: CASRKGTSLTPTDTQYF; CDR3nt: TGTGCCAGCAGAAAAGGGACTAGCCTCACCCCCACAGATACGCAGTATTTT
d_gene: TRBD1; j_gene: TRBJ1-2; v_gene: TRBV6-6; abundance: NA; CDR3aa: CASSYPRTGRDGYTF; CDR3nt: TGTGCCAGCAGTTACCCCCGGACAGGGAGGGATGGCTACACCTTC
d_gene: TRBD1; j_gene: TRBJ1-6; v_gene: TRBV7-9; abundance: NA; CDR3aa: CASSLQGARSPLHF; CDR3nt: TGTGCCAGCAGCCTACAGGGGGCTAGGTCACCCCTCCACTTT
d_gene: TRBD1; j_gene: TRBJ1-5; v_gene: TRBV19; abundance: NA; CDR3aa: CASSKTGDVNQPQHF; CDR3nt: TGTGCCAGTAGCAAAACAGGGGATGTGAATCAGCCCCAGCATTTT
d_gene: NA; j_gene: TRBJ1-5; v_gene: TRBV6-5; abundance: NA; CDR3aa: CASSTGGNQPQHF; CDR3nt: TGTGCCAGCAGCACGGGCGGCAATCAGCCCCAGCATTTT
d_gene: TRBD2; j_gene: TRBJ2-2; v_gene: TRBV5-6; abundance: NA; CDR3aa: CASSFSGTSGPSGELFF; CDR3nt: TGTGCCAGCAGCTTTTCCGGGACTAGCGGCCCCTCCGGGGAGCTGTTTTTT
d_gene: NA; j_gene: TRBJ2-1; v_gene: TRBV14; abundance: once; CDR3aa: CASSQDWASSSSYNEQFF; CDR3nt: TGTGCCAGCAGCCAAGATTGGGCTAGCTCGAGCTCCTACAATGAGCAGTTCTTC
d_gene: NA; j_gene: TRBJ1-5; v_gene: TRBV30; abundance: once; CDR3aa: CAMERGNSNQPQHF; CDR3nt: TGTGCGATGGAAAGAGGGAATAGCAATCAGCCCCAGCATTTT